Reported below is one T cell receptor (beta chain). The data derive from a study of blood T cell repertoires in COVID-19. Sequencing used immunoSEQ multiplex PCR; TCRdb keeps in-frame clones, though not all of them. The table has approximately 320,000 clones, 85% to 90% seen once. The germline V and J ends were trimmed by 6 bases and 4 bases, with 22 bases remaining between them. This CDR3 is 17 amino acids long. Germline V gene sequence: CDR1 SNHLY, CDR2 FYNNEI. This receptor was identified in a woman aged 30 to 39 with COVID-19, enrolled during active disease. V usage is TRBV2 and J usage is TRBJ2-4, with D possibly TRBD1 on 6 matching bases. The sample was peripheral blood. CDR3 sequence reads: CASRTTLQGVEKNIQYF. Written as DNA, the CDR3 is TGTGCCAGCAGGACCACTCTACAGGGCGTGGAAAAAAACATTCAGTACTTC. Combining the CDR3 with reference TRBV2 and TRBJ2-4 gives the whole variable domain EPEVTQTPSHQVTQMGQEVILRCVPISNHLYFYWYRQILGQKVEFLVSFYNNEISEKSEIFDDQFSVERPDGSNFTLKIRSTKLEDSAMYFCASRTTLQGVEKNIQYFGAGTRLSVL.